This TCR beta chain was found in a study of blood T cells in healthy people across ages. Study background: Every two T cells gave about one barcoded beta molecule via template switching.

Looked up from germline, CDR1 is LGHNA and CDR2 is YSLEER. The ends were cut back, 1 base at V and 6 bases at J, with 12 bases in the middle. CDR3 length equals 15 residues. With each sample, at least 5.5 micrograms of total RNA were extracted. With a J-beta primer mix and a sample-barcoded 5' primer, a second PCR ran roughly 6 to 11 cycles. TCRdb reprocessed the 5' RACE reads via MiXCR and lists one record per CDR3 protein. The sample yields hundreds of thousands of distinct CDR3 sequences, under 80% seen once. Study findings and constraints: Aged donors had fewer naive CD4+ cells and lower diversity than long-lived donors. Any changes in expanded clonotypes were possibly confounded, as donor CMV status remained unknown.

This clonotype showed up just a few times. Antigen unknown. This receptor was identified in a man aged 25-45 years in good health. The chain employs TRBV4-3 and TRBJ2-2; D could derive from TRBD1 or TRBD2 (5 bases each). Sequencing was performed on blood. The CDR3 sequence: CASSQVTGDPGELFF. As DNA, the CDR3 is TGCGCCAGCAGCCAAGTGACCGGGGACCCCGGGGAGCTGTTTTTT.